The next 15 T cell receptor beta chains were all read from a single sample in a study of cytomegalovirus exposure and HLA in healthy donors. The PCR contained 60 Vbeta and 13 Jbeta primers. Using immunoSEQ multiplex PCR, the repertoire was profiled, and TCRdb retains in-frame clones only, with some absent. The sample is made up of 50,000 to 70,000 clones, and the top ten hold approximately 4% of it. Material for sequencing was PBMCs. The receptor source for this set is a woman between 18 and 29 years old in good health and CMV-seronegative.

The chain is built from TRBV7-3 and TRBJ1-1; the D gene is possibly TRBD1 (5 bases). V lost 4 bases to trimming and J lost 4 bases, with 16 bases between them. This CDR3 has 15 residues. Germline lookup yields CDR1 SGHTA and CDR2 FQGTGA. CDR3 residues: CASSYTGGVGTEAFF. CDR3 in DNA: TGTGCCAGCAGCTACACGGGGGGGGTGGGCACTGAAGCTTTCTTT.

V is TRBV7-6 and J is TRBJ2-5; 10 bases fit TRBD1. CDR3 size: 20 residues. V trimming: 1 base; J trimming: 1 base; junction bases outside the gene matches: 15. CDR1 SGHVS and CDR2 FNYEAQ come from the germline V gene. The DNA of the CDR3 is TGTGCCAGCAGCTTAGTGGACCTGGACAGGGGGGCTTTCTTCCAAGAGACCCAGTACTTC. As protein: CASSLVDLDRGAFFQETQYF.

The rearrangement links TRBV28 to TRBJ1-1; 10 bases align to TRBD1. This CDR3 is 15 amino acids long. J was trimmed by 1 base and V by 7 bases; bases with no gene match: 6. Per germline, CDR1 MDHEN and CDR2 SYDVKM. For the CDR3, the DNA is TGTGCCAGCAACGACAGGGGGCTAAGGAACACTGAAGCTTTCTTT. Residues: CASNDRGLRNTEAFF.

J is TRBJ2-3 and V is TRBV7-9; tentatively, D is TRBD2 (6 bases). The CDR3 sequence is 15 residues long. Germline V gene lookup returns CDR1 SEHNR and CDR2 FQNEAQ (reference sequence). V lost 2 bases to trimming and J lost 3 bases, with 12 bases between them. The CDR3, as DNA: TGTGCCAGCAGCTTATCGGTTGGGGGGACAGATACGCAGTATTTT. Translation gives CASSLSVGGTDTQYF.

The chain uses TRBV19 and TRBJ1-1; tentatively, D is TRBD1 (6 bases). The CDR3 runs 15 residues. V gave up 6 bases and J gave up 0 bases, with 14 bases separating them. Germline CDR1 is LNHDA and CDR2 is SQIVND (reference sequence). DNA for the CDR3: TGTGCCAGTAGACAAGGGGGAGGGTTGAACACTGAAGCTTTCTTT. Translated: CASRQGGGLNTEAFF.

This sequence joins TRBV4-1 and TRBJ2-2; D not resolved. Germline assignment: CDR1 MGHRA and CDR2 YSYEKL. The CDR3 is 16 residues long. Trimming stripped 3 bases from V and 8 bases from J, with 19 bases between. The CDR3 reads CASSQARLGAPGELFF. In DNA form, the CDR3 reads TGCGCCAGCAGCCAGGCAAGACTCGGAGCTCCGGGGGAGCTGTTTTTT.

The CDR3 nucleotides are TGTGCCAGCAGATCCACAGGGGTCAGCAATCAGCCCCAGCATTTT. Translation gives CASRSTGVSNQPQHF. The rearrangement joins TRBV28 to TRBJ1-5; 7 bases map to TRBD1. The CDR3 has 15 residues. CDR1 is MDHEN, CDR2 SYDVKM, per germline. After removal of 6 bases from V and 1 base from J, the junction contained 6 bases not matched to a gene.

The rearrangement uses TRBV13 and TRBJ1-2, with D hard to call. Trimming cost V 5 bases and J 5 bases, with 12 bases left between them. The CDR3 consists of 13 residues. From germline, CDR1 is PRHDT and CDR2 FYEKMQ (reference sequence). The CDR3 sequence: CASSGGVGYGYTF. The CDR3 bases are TGTGCCAGCAGCGGCGGGGTCGGGTATGGCTACACCTTC.

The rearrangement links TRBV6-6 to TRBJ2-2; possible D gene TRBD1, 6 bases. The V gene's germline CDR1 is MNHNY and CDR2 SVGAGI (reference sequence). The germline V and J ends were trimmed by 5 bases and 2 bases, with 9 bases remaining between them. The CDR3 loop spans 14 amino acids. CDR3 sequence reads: CASSKQGNTGELFF. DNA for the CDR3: TGTGCCAGCAGTAAACAGGGTAACACCGGGGAGCTGTTTTTT.

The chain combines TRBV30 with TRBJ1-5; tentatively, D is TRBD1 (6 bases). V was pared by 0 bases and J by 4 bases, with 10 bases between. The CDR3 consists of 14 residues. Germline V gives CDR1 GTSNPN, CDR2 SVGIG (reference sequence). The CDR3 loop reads CAWSVVQGNQPQHF. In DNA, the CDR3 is TGTGCCTGGAGTGTGGTACAGGGTAATCAGCCCCAGCATTTT. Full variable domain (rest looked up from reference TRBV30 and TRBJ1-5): SQTIHQWPATLVQPVGSPLSLECTVEGTSNPNLYWYRQAAGRGLQLLFYSVGIGQISSEVPQNLSASRPQDRQFILSSKKLLLSDSGFYLCAWSVVQGNQPQHFGDGTRLSIL.

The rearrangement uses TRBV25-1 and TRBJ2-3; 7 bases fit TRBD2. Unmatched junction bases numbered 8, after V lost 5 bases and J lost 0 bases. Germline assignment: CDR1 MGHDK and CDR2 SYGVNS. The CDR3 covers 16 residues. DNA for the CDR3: TGTGCCAGCAGTCCACCAAACGGGGGGAGCACAGATACGCAGTATTTT. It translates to CASSPPNGGSTDTQYF.

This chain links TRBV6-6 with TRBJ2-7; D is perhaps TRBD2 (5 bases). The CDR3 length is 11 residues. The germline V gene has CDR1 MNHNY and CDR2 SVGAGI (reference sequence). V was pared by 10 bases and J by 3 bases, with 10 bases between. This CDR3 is CATQGGYEQYF. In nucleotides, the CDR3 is TGTGCCACCCAAGGAGGCTACGAGCAGTACTTC.

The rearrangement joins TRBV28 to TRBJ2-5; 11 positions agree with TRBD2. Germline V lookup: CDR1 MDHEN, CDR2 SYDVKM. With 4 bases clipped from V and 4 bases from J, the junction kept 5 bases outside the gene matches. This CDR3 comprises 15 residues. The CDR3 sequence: CASSSLAGGGETQYF. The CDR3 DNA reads TGTGCCAGCAGTTCCCTAGCGGGAGGCGGAGAGACCCAGTACTTC.

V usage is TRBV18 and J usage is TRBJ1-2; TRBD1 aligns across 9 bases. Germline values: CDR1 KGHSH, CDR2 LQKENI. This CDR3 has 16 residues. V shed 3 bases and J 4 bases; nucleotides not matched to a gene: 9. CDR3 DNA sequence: TGTGCCAGCTCACCCGGGACAGGGTCAGCTGGCTATGGCTACACCTTC. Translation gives CASSPGTGSAGYGYTF.

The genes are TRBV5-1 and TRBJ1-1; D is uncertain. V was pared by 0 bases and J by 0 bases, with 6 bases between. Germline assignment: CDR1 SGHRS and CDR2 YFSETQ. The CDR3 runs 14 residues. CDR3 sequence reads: CASSLGGMNTEAFF. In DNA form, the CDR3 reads TGCGCCAGCAGCTTGGGCGGTATGAACACTGAAGCTTTCTTT.